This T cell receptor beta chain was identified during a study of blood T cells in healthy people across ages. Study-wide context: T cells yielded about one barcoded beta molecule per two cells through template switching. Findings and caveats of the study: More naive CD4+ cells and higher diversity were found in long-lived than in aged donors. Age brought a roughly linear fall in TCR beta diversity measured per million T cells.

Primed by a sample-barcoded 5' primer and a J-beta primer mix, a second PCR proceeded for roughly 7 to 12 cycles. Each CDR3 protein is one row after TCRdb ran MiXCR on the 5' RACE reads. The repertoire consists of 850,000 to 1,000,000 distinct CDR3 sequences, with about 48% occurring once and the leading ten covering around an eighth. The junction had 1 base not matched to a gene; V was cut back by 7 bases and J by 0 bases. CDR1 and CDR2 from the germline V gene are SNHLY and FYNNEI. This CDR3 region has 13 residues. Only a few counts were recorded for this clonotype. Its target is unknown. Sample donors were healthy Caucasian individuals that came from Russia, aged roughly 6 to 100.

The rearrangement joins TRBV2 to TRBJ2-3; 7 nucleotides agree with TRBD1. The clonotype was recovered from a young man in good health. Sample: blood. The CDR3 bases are TGTGCCAGCACGGGACAGAGCACAGATACGCAGTATTTT. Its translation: CASTGQSTDTQYF.